The 30 T cell receptor beta chains below were found in one sample sequenced in a study of T cells after posttransplantation cyclophosphamide. Treatment was busulfan-fludarabine conditioning, a marrow graft, and cyclophosphamide on days +3 and +4. Method: immunoSEQ multiplex PCR; TCRdb's copy keeps in-frame clones and lacks some. The sample records a few thousand clones, about three fifths being singletons. The sequencing here drew on PBMCs, taken 30 days after allogeneic stem cell transplant with posttransplant cyclophosphamide. These receptors originate from a male patient aged 60-69 years who received an allogeneic stem cell transplant from a related donor and was CMV-positive. Some T cells may originate from the graft donor.

The rearrangement links TRBV10-3 to TRBJ1-1; D gene uncertain. The ends were cut back, 10 bases at V and 4 bases at J, with 19 bases in the middle. This CDR3 region has 14 residues. Germline V gene lookup returns CDR1 ENHRY and CDR2 SYGVKD. The DNA of the CDR3 is TGTGCCACCCATAAAGCATGGGCCAGCACTGAAGCTTTCTTT. This gives the protein CATHKAWASTEAFF.

The chain's CDR3 is CASSPRLTYEQYF. The CDR3 DNA sequence: TGTGCCAGCAGCCCCAGGCTTACCTACGAGCAGTACTTC. This chain links TRBV4-2 with TRBJ2-5; D unclear. The DNA matches TRBJ2-7 better at its end, which makes the J call doubtful. The CDR3 sequence is 13 residues long. Germline CDR1 is LGHNA and CDR2 is YNFKEQ.

The J gene is TRBJ2-7, the V gene TRBV18, with TRBD2 matching over 8 bases. The J segment lost 7 bases and the V segment lost 1 base, leaving 9 bases of the junction unmatched. The CDR3 is made up of 15 amino acids. Germline V gene sequence: CDR1 KGHSH, CDR2 LQKENI. CDR3 protein: CASSPRQAGAGEQYF. In nucleotides, the CDR3 is TGTGCCAGCTCACCACGGCAAGCGGGGGCGGGTGAGCAGTACTTC.

The chain couples TRBV7-8 to TRBJ1-1; possible D gene TRBD1, 6 bases. Germline V gene sequence: CDR1 SGHVS, CDR2 FQNEAQ. Trimming stripped 4 bases from V and 1 base from J, with 16 bases between. The CDR3 has 16 amino acids. CDR3 nucleotides: TGTGCCAGCAGCTCCACAGGGTATGATGGGAACACTGAAGCTTTCTTT. It translates to CASSSTGYDGNTEAFF.

This rearrangement joins TRBV2 to TRBJ2-2; 7 bases line up with TRBD1. J lost 4 bases, V lost 6 bases, and 8 bases had no gene match. This CDR3 is 15 amino acids long. CDR1 is SNHLY and CDR2 is FYNNEI in the germline V gene. CDR3 coding DNA: TGTGCCAGCAGAAAGACAGGGTCGAGCACCGGGGAGCTGTTTTTT. This sequence encodes CASRKTGSSTGELFF.

This rearrangement joins TRBV9 to TRBJ2-2, with D unclear. V was clipped by 3 bases and J by 1 base, with 7 bases between them. This CDR3 spans 14 amino acids. The germline V gene encodes CDR1 SGDLS and CDR2 YYNGEE. This CDR3 is CASSAAVNTGELFF. DNA for the CDR3: TGTGCCAGCAGCGCCGCGGTGAACACCGGGGAGCTGTTTTTT. The full variable domain, its missing parts supplied by reference TRBV9 and TRBJ2-2, is DSGVTQTPKHLITATGQRVTLRCSPRSGDLSVYWYQQSLDQGLQFLIQYYNGEERAKGNILERFSAQQFPDLHSELNLSSLELGDSALYFCASSAAVNTGELFFGEGSRLTVL.

The chain combines TRBV9 with TRBJ2-3, with D possibly matching TRBD1 (6 bases). The CDR3 is 17 residues long. CDR1 and CDR2 from the germline V gene are SGDLS and YYNGEE. Trimming left V 4 bases short and J 2 bases short, with 20 bases between. This chain's CDR3 is CASSSSDSPSYTDTQYF. The CDR3 DNA is TGTGCCAGCAGCTCATCGGACAGCCCCTCTTACACAGATACGCAGTATTTT.

This clone has more than one count but fewer than ten. J is TRBJ1-1 and V is TRBV7-9, with D maybe TRBD1 (6 bases). V lost 6 bases and J lost 3, with 17 bases in between. This CDR3 contains 15 residues. CDR1 is SEHNR, CDR2 FQNEAQ, per germline (reference sequence). The CDR3 is CASSPRLGGDTEAFF. CDR3 sequence (DNA): TGTGCCAGCAGTCCCCGACTAGGGGGGGACACTGAAGCTTTCTTT.

This chain connects TRBV5-8 to TRBJ1-2, with 7 bases aligning to TRBD1. V lost 4 bases to trimming and J lost 2 bases; unmatched junction nucleotides: 14. CDR3 length: 17 amino acids. Germline V CDR1 and CDR2: SGHTS, YDEGEE. The CDR3 DNA reads TGTGCCAGCAGCGGAACCGGAGGGACAGAGATAAACTATGGCTACACCTTC. Amino acids: CASSGTGGTEINYGYTF.

The chain employs TRBV29-1 and TRBJ2-1; 8 nucleotides align to TRBD2. J gave up 7 bases and V 7 bases, and 9 bases lay outside the gene matches. This CDR3 spans 13 amino acids. Germline CDR1 is SQVTM and CDR2 is ANQGSEA. This chain's CDR3 is CSGSGGGRNEQFF. The CDR3 region has the DNA TGCAGCGGCTCCGGGGGGGGCCGTAATGAGCAGTTCTTC.

The J gene is TRBJ1-1, the V gene TRBV5-1; weak D call: TRBD1 (5 bases). The V and J ends lost 2 bases and 4 bases respectively, with 6 bases between them. CDR3 length: 12 amino acids. Per the germline V gene, CDR1 is SGHRS and CDR2 is YFSETQ. The CDR3 sequence: CASSFGGTEAFF. The CDR3 nucleotides read TGCGCCAGCAGCTTCGGGGGCACTGAAGCTTTCTTT. Full variable domain (outside the CDR3, taken from reference TRBV5-1 and TRBJ1-1): KAGVTQTPRYLIKTRGQQVTLSCSPISGHRSVSWYQQTPGQGLQFLFEYFSETQRNKGNFPGRFSGRQFSNSRSEMNVSTLELGDSALYLCASSFGGTEAFFGQGTRLTVV.

The chain combines TRBV5-4 with TRBJ2-7, with a possible D match to TRBD1 (6 bases). The CDR3 covers 16 residues. Trimming stripped 4 bases from V and 0 bases from J, with 17 bases between. Per the germline V gene, CDR1 is SGHNT and CDR2 is YYREEE (reference sequence). The chain's CDR3 is CASSRRRGESSYEQYF. The CDR3 nucleotides are TGTGCCAGCAGCAGACGCAGGGGCGAGAGCTCCTACGAGCAGTACTTC.

The DNA for the CDR3 is TGCAGCGTTAGTAGGACTAACACTGAAGCTTTCTTT. It translates to CSVSRTNTEAFF. The rearrangement uses TRBV29-1 and TRBJ1-1; D is undetermined. Trimming removed 5 bases at V and 2 bases at J, with 9 bases between. From germline, CDR1 is SQVTM and CDR2 ANQGSEA. The CDR3 sequence is 12 residues long.

The chain carries TRBV12-5 and TRBJ2-1, with 10 positions matching TRBD2. The germline gives CDR1 LGHNT, CDR2 FRNRAP. V was pared by 0 bases and J by 2 bases, with 7 bases of the junction left unmatched. This CDR3 is 18 amino acids long. Here the CDR3 reads CASGLVPLGLAAYNEQFF. The CDR3 DNA follows: TGTGCTAGTGGTTTGGTACCCCTAGGACTAGCGGCCTACAATGAGCAGTTCTTC. The full variable domain, completed using reference TRBV12-5 and TRBJ2-1, is DARVTQTPRHKVTEMGQEVTMRCQPILGHNTVFWYRQTMMQGLELLAYFRNRAPLDDSGMPKDRFSAEMPDATLATLKIQPSEPRDSAVYFCASGLVPLGLAAYNEQFFGPGTRLTVL.

The rearrangement links TRBV11-3 to TRBJ2-7; D is perhaps TRBD2 (6 bases). The CDR3 is made up of 13 amino acids. Germline CDR1 SGHNT, CDR2 YENEEA. Trimming pared 2 bases from V and 3 bases from J, leaving 8 bases between. The CDR3 DNA reads as TGTGCCAGCAGCTTACAGGACTACTACGAGCAGTACTTC. Translation gives CASSLQDYYEQYF.

The J gene is TRBJ2-1, the V gene TRBV7-9; 8 bases map to TRBD2. The germline V gene has CDR1 SEHNR and CDR2 FQNEAQ (reference sequence). V was clipped by 2 bases and J by 8 bases; unmatched bases: 5. This CDR3 has 14 residues. The CDR3 loop reads CASSLTGGRDEQFF. As DNA, the CDR3 is TGTGCCAGCAGCTTAACGGGAGGGCGGGATGAGCAGTTCTTC.

This clone was found a few times. DNA of the CDR3: TGTGCCTGGAGTGGCGAGTATCGGGCTGGAAACACCATATATTTT. Protein product: CAWSGEYRAGNTIYF. This chain links TRBV30 with TRBJ1-3; D not resolved. Germline CDR1 reads GTSNPN; CDR2 reads SVGIG (reference sequence). CDR3 length equals 15 residues. The V gene lost 1 base and the J gene lost 2 bases, with 12 bases spanning the gap. The complete variable domain, with remaining parts taken from reference TRBV30 and TRBJ1-3, reads SQTIHQWPATLVQPVGSPLSLECTVEGTSNPNLYWYRQAAGRGLQLLFYSVGIGQISSEVPQNLSASRPQDRQFILSSKKLLLSDSGFYLCAWSGEYRAGNTIYFGEGSWLTVV.

The chain combines TRBV7-9 with TRBJ2-1; 13 bases match TRBD2. The ends lost 3 bases at V and 9 bases at J; junction bases unmatched: 14. The CDR3 runs 18 residues. Germline CDR1 SEHNR, CDR2 FQNEAQ (reference sequence). CDR3 DNA: TGTGCCAGCAGCTTCCCAAGGCGACTAGCGGGAGGAAAGAGTGAGCAGTTCTTC. The encoded protein is CASSFPRRLAGGKSEQFF. Using reference TRBV7-9 and TRBJ2-1 for the parts outside the CDR3, the full variable domain is DTGVSQNPRHKITKRGQNVTFRCDPISEHNRLYWYRQTLGQGPEFLTYFQNEAQLEKSRLLSDRFSAERPKGSFSTLEIQRTEQGDSAMYLCASSFPRRLAGGKSEQFFGPGTRLTVL.

V gene TRBV11-3 combines with J gene TRBJ2-1, with D unresolved. Germline CDR1 SGHNT, CDR2 YENEEA. V shed 1 base and J shed 10 bases, with 14 bases lying between them. There are 14 residues in the CDR3. CDR3 bases: TGTGCCAGCAGCTTAGCTCAGATGGTATTCGAGCAGTTCTTC. Translated: CASSLAQMVFEQFF.

The rearrangement links TRBV5-4 to TRBJ2-1, with 11 bases identical to TRBD2. The J segment lost 4 bases and the V segment lost 4 bases, leaving 4 bases of the junction unmatched. This CDR3 spans 15 amino acids. CDR1 and CDR2 from the germline V gene are SGHNT and YYREEE (reference sequence). DNA for the CDR3: TGTGCCAGCAGCCCCGGGACTAGCGGATACAATGAGCAGTTCTTC. Translation gives CASSPGTSGYNEQFF.

This clone came up a few times. The J gene is TRBJ2-2, the V gene TRBV11-3; TRBD2 agrees at 12 bases. The CDR3 contains 17 residues. The V and J ends lost 1 base and 6 bases, in that order; junction bases with no gene match: 6. Germline values: CDR1 SGHNT, CDR2 YENEEA. In DNA form, the CDR3 reads TGTGCCAGCAGCTTAGGCCCTAGCGGGGGGGCTCCCGGGGAGCTGTTTTTT. Residues: CASSLGPSGGAPGELFF.

The chain links TRBV5-1 to TRBJ2-7; 10 bases agree with TRBD1. This CDR3 is 17 amino acids long. Trimming at V came to 6 bases and at J to 6 bases, leaving 18 bases not matched to a gene. Germline V gene sequence: CDR1 SGHRS, CDR2 YFSETQ. The CDR3 loop is CASTKLPLTGGSSEQYF. In nucleotides, the CDR3 is TGCGCCAGCACCAAGCTTCCCCTGACAGGGGGCTCGAGCGAGCAGTACTTC.

The chain couples TRBV27 to TRBJ2-7, with 9 positions matching TRBD1. The ends lost 4 bases at V and 6 bases at J; junction bases unmatched: 10. Germline assignment: CDR1 MNHEY and CDR2 SMNVEV (reference sequence). This CDR3 is built from 15 residues. The CDR3: CASSWDRVSIREQYF. For the CDR3, the DNA is TGTGCCAGCAGTTGGGACAGGGTATCGATCCGCGAGCAGTACTTC.

This chain joins TRBV7-2 and TRBJ2-2; D is perhaps TRBD1 (6 bases). The V and J ends lost 1 base and 8 bases respectively, with 11 bases between them. This CDR3 spans 14 amino acids. CDR1 is SGHTA, CDR2 FQGNSA, per germline. Here the CDR3 DNA reads TGTGCCAGCAGCTTAGATCCAGGGGCAGGGGAGCTGTTTTTT. Translating gives CASSLDPGAGELFF.

J is TRBJ2-3 and V is TRBV7-9, with 7 bases lining up with TRBD1. Germline CDR1 reads SEHNR; CDR2 reads FQNEAQ (reference sequence). V was clipped by 1 base and J by 5 bases; unmatched bases: 6. This CDR3 is 15 amino acids long. The DNA of the CDR3 is TGTGCCAGCAGCTTAGGCTCCCGGGACAGAGATACGCAGTATTTT. Its translation: CASSLGSRDRDTQYF.

This clone was recorded a few times. The rearrangement links TRBV11-2 to TRBJ2-3; D uncertain. This CDR3 contains 12 residues. Germline CDR1 is SGHAT and CDR2 is FQNNGV. Trimming removed 5 bases at V and 8 bases at J, with 11 bases between. Here the CDR3 reads CASSQPQRTQYF. The DNA for the CDR3 is TGTGCCAGCAGCCAACCCCAGCGTACGCAGTATTTT. Supplemented by reference TRBV11-2 and TRBJ2-3, the full variable domain reads EAGVAQSPRYKIIEKRQSVAFWCNPISGHATLYWYQQILGQGPKLLIQFQNNGVVDDSQLPKDRFSAERLKGVDSTLKIQPAKLEDSAVYLCASSQPQRTQYFGPGTRLTVL.

The chain recombines TRBV6-1 with TRBJ1-5; D may be TRBD1 (6 bases). Germline V gene data show CDR1 as MNHNS and CDR2 as SASEGT. Trimming cost V 6 bases and J 2 bases, with 11 bases left between them. This CDR3 region has 14 residues. The CDR3 coding sequence is TGTGCCAGCAGCCTACAGGGAGGCAATCAGCCCCAGCATTTT. Its translation is CASSLQGGNQPQHF.

In its sample, this clone was seen a few times. The genes are TRBV5-6 and TRBJ1-5; D unresolved. V gave up 2 bases and J gave up 2 bases, with 11 bases separating them. This CDR3 spans 15 amino acids. Germline V lookup: CDR1 SGHDT, CDR2 YYEEEE. The CDR3 loop reads CASSLGRLGNQPQHF. The CDR3 region has the DNA TGTGCCAGCAGCTTAGGCAGGTTGGGCAATCAGCCCCAGCATTTT. The full variable domain, in which reference TRBV5-6 and TRBJ1-5 provide the parts outside the CDR3, is DAGVTQSPTHLIKTRGQQVTLRCSPKSGHDTVSWYQQALGQGPQFIFQYYEEEERQRGNFPDRFSGHQFPNYSSELNVNALLLGDSALYLCASSLGRLGNQPQHFGDGTRLSIL.

The chain joins TRBV5-4 to TRBJ1-2, with unresolved D. V dropped 3 bases and J dropped 4 bases, with 10 bases sitting between them. The CDR3 runs 13 residues. Germline V gene data show CDR1 as SGHNT and CDR2 as YYREEE (reference sequence). DNA of the CDR3: TGTGCCAGCAGCTCCGGGTATAGCTATGGCTACACCTTC. Encoded protein: CASSSGYSYGYTF.

This chain uses TRBV4-3 with TRBJ1-6; tentatively, D is TRBD1 (6 bases). Trimming left V 0 bases short and J 11 bases short, with 14 bases between. The CDR3 has 15 amino acids. Per germline, CDR1 LGHNA and CDR2 YSLEER. The DNA of the CDR3 is TGCGCCAGCAGCCAAGAGGAGGGGAGGGGGGCACCCCTCCACTTT. Translation gives CASSQEEGRGAPLHF.